Listed here are 25 T cell receptor beta chains from one sample, sequenced in a study of lymphopenia after photon versus proton radiotherapy. Here immunoSEQ multiplex PCR was the method, and the copy in TCRdb shows in-frame clones only, minus some. The profile shows about 45,000 clones, less than 90% of them singletons. This specimen consisted of peripheral blood, obtained from a patient treated with photon-based radiotherapy. The receptors were sampled from a man between 35 and 55 years old with gastric cancer.

CDR3 protein: CASGRGEQPQHF. In nucleotides, the CDR3 is TGTGCCAGCGGCAGGGGCGAACAGCCCCAGCATTTT. The rearrangement joins TRBV28 to TRBJ1-5, with D maybe TRBD1 (6 bases). V was trimmed by 8 bases and J by 7 bases, leaving 12 bases between them. CDR1 and CDR2 from the germline V gene are MDHEN and SYDVKM. This CDR3 contains 12 residues.

The V gene is TRBV6-1, the J gene TRBJ2-3, with 13 bases lining up with TRBD2. This CDR3 contains 16 residues. The J segment lost 6 bases and the V segment lost 0 bases, leaving 3 bases of the junction unmatched. Germline CDR1 is MNHNS and CDR2 is SASEGT. In DNA form, the CDR3 reads TGTGCCAGCAGTGAAGCGACTAGCGGGGGGTGGGATACGCAGTATTTT. The encoded protein is CASSEATSGGWDTQYF.

The chain joins TRBV5-6 to TRBJ1-5, with TRBD1 as a possible D gene (5 bases). V was trimmed by 1 base and J by 6 bases, leaving 14 bases between them. The CDR3 sequence is 15 residues long. The germline V gene encodes CDR1 SGHDT and CDR2 YYEEEE. This CDR3 reads CASSLHGGGSQPQHF. CDR3 DNA: TGTGCCAGCAGCTTGCACGGGGGAGGCAGTCAGCCCCAGCATTTT.

This clone was detected only once. V usage is TRBV7-2 and J usage is TRBJ2-5, with D possibly matching TRBD1 (5 bases). CDR3 size: 13 residues. V gave up 3 bases and J gave up 4 bases, with 9 bases separating them. Germline V gene sequence: CDR1 SGHTA, CDR2 FQGNSA. CDR3 sequence: CASSFGQGETQYF. CDR3 DNA: TGTGCCAGCAGCTTCGGGCAGGGAGAGACCCAGTACTTC.

V is TRBV28 and J is TRBJ1-2, with unresolved D. Germline loops: CDR1 MDHEN, CDR2 SYDVKM. The CDR3 is 13 residues long. The V and J ends lost 4 bases and 9 bases respectively, with 15 bases between them. For the CDR3, the DNA is TGTGCCAGCAGTTCCGATAACGGTTGGAGCTACACCTTC. Protein product: CASSSDNGWSYTF.

This chain uses TRBV15 with TRBJ1-1, with D hard to call. Germline values: CDR1 LNHNV, CDR2 YYDKDF (reference sequence). This CDR3 has 12 amino acids. With 0 bases removed from V and 7 bases from J, the gap between germline ends came to 6 bases. CDR3 in amino acids: CATSRDQSEAFF. Here the CDR3 DNA reads TGTGCCACCAGCAGAGATCAGAGTGAAGCTTTCTTT.

J is TRBJ1-2 and V is TRBV5-5; weak D call: TRBD1 (6 bases). V was pared by 3 bases and J by 4 bases, with 16 bases between. Germline CDR1 reads SGHKS; CDR2 reads YYEKEE (reference sequence). The CDR3 extends over 15 amino acids. The CDR3 reads CASSSQGDPVYGYTF. DNA for the CDR3: TGTGCCAGCAGCTCACAGGGCGACCCGGTCTATGGCTACACCTTC.

The rearrangement joins TRBV2 to TRBJ2-1; 7 bases are a match to TRBD1. Germline V gene sequence: CDR1 SNHLY, CDR2 FYNNEI. J lost 8 bases, V lost 8 bases, and 18 bases had no gene match. This CDR3 region has 16 residues. CDR3 region: CASQAWGQNLGDEQFF. CDR3 in DNA: TGTGCCAGCCAAGCCTGGGGACAGAACCTAGGGGATGAGCAGTTCTTC.

This chain links TRBV6-1 with TRBJ1-2, with 8 nucleotides matching TRBD1. The CDR3 runs 17 residues. V dropped 3 bases and J dropped 4; count of bases not matched to a gene: 13. In germline, CDR1 is MNHNS, CDR2 SASEGT. The CDR3 DNA sequence: TGTGCCAGCAGTGATTCGTCAGGGGGCGCGTTGGTCTATGGCTACACCTTC. As protein: CASSDSSGGALVYGYTF.

V gene TRBV18 combines with J gene TRBJ2-7; TRBD1 aligns across 7 bases. The CDR3 is 15 residues long. Per the germline V gene, CDR1 is KGHSH and CDR2 is LQKENI. Trimming cost V 4 bases and J 5 bases; bases outside gene matches: 11. The CDR3 spells CASSQNRGTSDEQYF. Written as DNA, the CDR3 is TGTGCCAGCTCACAAAACAGGGGTACGTCCGACGAGCAGTACTTC.

This clone was recorded a few times. The chain uses TRBV25-1 and TRBJ2-1; D may correspond to TRBD1 or TRBD2 (6 bases each). Germline CDR1 is MGHDK and CDR2 is SYGVNS. There are 14 residues in the CDR3. V lost 4 bases and J lost 8, with 15 bases in between. The CDR3 is CASSVRAEGDEQFF. The CDR3 coding sequence is TGTGCCAGCAGTGTCAGGGCGGAGGGGGATGAGCAGTTCTTC.

The chain is built from TRBV5-1 and TRBJ2-7, with 9 bases that match TRBD1. J lost 1 base, V lost 4 bases, and 9 bases had no gene match. The CDR3 contains 16 residues. Germline V gene lookup returns CDR1 SGHRS and CDR2 YFSETQ. The CDR3 DNA follows: TGCGCCAGCAGCCCAAGGGCCGGGACAGGGTCCTACGAGCAGTACTTC. Amino acids: CASSPRAGTGSYEQYF.

The chain links TRBV10-3 to TRBJ1-2; possible D gene TRBD1, 5 bases. CDR3 length equals 13 residues. Trimming stripped 0 bases from V and 6 bases from J, with 8 bases between. Germline V gene lookup returns CDR1 ENHRY and CDR2 SYGVKD. This chain's CDR3 is CAISESGEDGYTF. CDR3 sequence (DNA): TGTGCCATCAGTGAGTCGGGGGAGGATGGCTACACCTTC.

The V call is TRBV5-1, the J call TRBJ2-3; TRBD2 is a possible D gene (6 bases). The CDR3 spans 14 residues. The V gene lost 5 bases and the J gene lost 0 bases, with 10 bases spanning the gap. Germline assignment: CDR1 SGHRS and CDR2 YFSETQ. The CDR3 DNA reads TGCGCCAGCAGATCCGGGACTAGCACAGATACGCAGTATTTT. This codes for CASRSGTSTDTQYF.

V gene TRBV2 combines with J gene TRBJ1-1; 7 bases are shared with TRBD1. This CDR3 contains 14 residues. CDR1 SNHLY and CDR2 FYNNEI come from the germline V gene. V shed 6 bases and J 3 bases; nucleotides not matched to a gene: 7. The CDR3 nucleotides read TGTGCCAGCAGCTCGACCAGGGGGTACACTGAAGCTTTCTTT. It is translated as CASSSTRGYTEAFF. Supplemented by reference TRBV2 and TRBJ1-1, the full variable domain reads EPEVTQTPSHQVTQMGQEVILRCVPISNHLYFYWYRQILGQKVEFLVSFYNNEISEKSEIFDDQFSVERPDGSNFTLKIRSTKLEDSAMYFCASSSTRGYTEAFFGQGTRLTVV.

The chain links TRBV19 to TRBJ2-4, with 8 bases lining up with TRBD1. Looked up from germline, CDR1 is LNHDA and CDR2 is SQIVND (reference sequence). The J segment lost 7 bases and the V segment lost 4 bases, leaving 9 bases of the junction unmatched. The CDR3 is 15 residues long. The CDR3 spells CASSTPRGLRNIQYF. The DNA for the CDR3 is TGTGCCAGTAGTACCCCCAGGGGGCTACGGAACATTCAGTACTTC.

The rearrangement uses TRBV15 and TRBJ2-3; D possibly corresponds to TRBD1 (5 bases). CDR3 length: 15 amino acids. Germline V lookup: CDR1 LNHNV, CDR2 YYDKDF (reference sequence). V dropped 3 bases and J dropped 2 bases, with 12 bases sitting between them. DNA of the CDR3: TGTGCCACCAGCAGTACCCGACAGCCCACAGATACGCAGTATTTT. This gives the protein CATSSTRQPTDTQYF.

The chain links TRBV6-4 to TRBJ2-1, with 8 bases lining up with TRBD2. Looked up from germline, CDR1 is MRHNA and CDR2 is SNTAGT. V shed 0 bases and J 6 bases; nucleotides not matched to a gene: 4. The CDR3 sequence is 15 residues long. Here the CDR3 reads CASSDSSGGGNEQFF. The CDR3 region has the DNA TGTGCCAGCAGTGACTCCAGCGGGGGAGGCAATGAGCAGTTCTTC.

This chain connects TRBV7-6 to TRBJ2-3, with 7 positions matching TRBD1. CDR1 is SGHVS and CDR2 is FNYEAQ in the germline V gene. Germline trimming cut 7 bases from V and 0 bases from J; bases unmatched to any gene: 13. The length of the CDR3 is 17 residues. The DNA of the CDR3 is TGTGCCAGCACCAGCTCCGAGGGGGCAGGCAGCACAGATACGCAGTATTTT. This translates into CASTSSEGAGSTDTQYF.

V usage is TRBV18 and J usage is TRBJ1-3; 8 positions match TRBD1. V dropped 3 bases and J dropped 0; count of bases not matched to a gene: 4. CDR1 KGHSH and CDR2 LQKENI come from the germline V gene. This CDR3 has 16 residues. The DNA for the CDR3 is TGTGCCAGCTCACCCTCAGGGGGCATCTCTGGAAACACCATATATTTT. Translated, it gives CASSPSGGISGNTIYF.

This chain joins TRBV4-3 and TRBJ2-1; D assignment may be TRBD1 or TRBD2 (5 bases each). With 3 bases removed from V and 4 bases from J, the gap between germline ends came to 16 bases. Germline lookup yields CDR1 LGHNA and CDR2 YSLEER. The CDR3 totals 16 residues. CDR3 region: CASSHGALEGYNEQFF. In DNA, the CDR3 is TGCGCCAGCAGCCACGGCGCCCTAGAGGGGTACAATGAGCAGTTCTTC.

The J gene is TRBJ2-3, the V gene TRBV19; the D gene is possibly TRBD1 (6 bases). V was pared by 7 bases and J by 2 bases, with 13 bases between. Germline V lookup: CDR1 LNHDA, CDR2 SQIVND (reference sequence). CDR3 length equals 14 residues. CDR3 DNA: TGTGCCAGTAAACTGGACAGACTCACAGATACGCAGTATTTT. The encoded protein is CASKLDRLTDTQYF.

V is TRBV2 and J is TRBJ2-7; no definite D call. Germline V gene lookup returns CDR1 SNHLY and CDR2 FYNNEI. The CDR3 is 15 residues long. V dropped 1 base and J dropped 2 bases, with 12 bases sitting between them. CDR3 DNA sequence: TGTGCCAGCAGTGAAGTTGGCAGGTCAACCTACGAGCAGTACTTC. It yields the protein CASSEVGRSTYEQYF.

The chain combines TRBV7-2 with TRBJ2-1; D unclear. Germline CDR1 SGHTA, CDR2 FQGNSA. V was cut by 4 bases and J by 4 bases, with 14 bases left in between. The CDR3 spans 15 residues. This chain's CDR3 is CASSWTAAVYNEQFF. CDR3 in DNA: TGTGCCAGCAGCTGGACGGCGGCCGTGTACAATGAGCAGTTCTTC.

The J gene is TRBJ1-6, the V gene TRBV7-2, with 7 bases identical to TRBD1. The CDR3 loop spans 15 amino acids. Trimming cost V 1 base and J 7 bases; bases outside gene matches: 4. Germline assignment: CDR1 SGHTA and CDR2 FQGNSA. The CDR3 region has the DNA TGTGCCAGCAGCTTAGACCCAGGGGGGAATTCACCCCTCCACTTT. Protein sequence: CASSLDPGGNSPLHF.